Below, 30 T cell receptor beta chains from the same sample are listed, as sequenced in a study of cytomegalovirus exposure and HLA in healthy donors. Researchers ran the PCR with 60 Vbeta and 13 Jbeta primers. Clones were read by immunoSEQ multiplex PCR, and TCRdb kept only the in-frame ones, dropping some. This table holds around 130,000 clones, more than 80% found once. Sequenced material: PBMCs. These receptors came from a woman in her thirties or forties in good health and CMV-seropositive.

The rearrangement joins TRBV4-2 to TRBJ1-5; D ambiguous. V was trimmed by 0 bases and J by 5 bases, leaving 8 bases between them. CDR1 and CDR2 from the germline V gene are LGHNA and YNFKEQ. The CDR3 length is 14 residues. The CDR3 loop reads CASSQDRPYQPQHF. Written as DNA, the CDR3 is TGTGCCAGCAGCCAAGACAGGCCATATCAGCCCCAGCATTTT.

This clone is a singleton in its sample. The chain has TRBV18 and TRBJ1-4; D unresolved. Trimming cost V 3 bases and J 5 bases, with 4 bases left between them. The CDR3 sequence is 12 residues long. Germline CDR1 is KGHSH and CDR2 is LQKENI. CDR3 region: CASSPENEKLFF. The CDR3 nucleotides are TGTGCCAGCTCACCCGAGAATGAAAAACTGTTTTTT. The whole variable domain, filled in from reference TRBV18 and TRBJ1-4, reads NAGVMQNPRHLVRRRGQEARLRCSPMKGHSHVYWYRQLPEEGLKFMVYLQKENIIDESGMPKERFSAEFPKEGPSILRIQQVVRGDSAAYFCASSPENEKLFFGSGTQLSVL.

V is TRBV6-6 and J is TRBJ1-2; D uncertain. CDR3 size: 11 residues. V dropped 10 bases and J dropped 8 bases, with 14 bases sitting between them. CDR1 and CDR2 (germline): MNHNY, SVGAGI (reference sequence). CDR3 protein: CATARGYGYTF. The CDR3 DNA reads as TGTGCCACCGCCCGCGGGTACGGCTACACCTTC.

The chain recombines TRBV30 with TRBJ2-1, with D perhaps TRBD2 (6 bases). The V and J ends lost 0 bases and 7 bases respectively, with 10 bases between them. Germline CDR1 and CDR2: GTSNPN and SVGIG (reference sequence). The CDR3 sequence is 13 residues long. The CDR3 bases are TGTGCCTGGAGTGTTACAAGCGGGAATGAGCAGTTCTTC. This sequence encodes CAWSVTSGNEQFF.

This clone was seen a single time. The genes are TRBV7-3 and TRBJ2-3; 12 bases are a match to TRBD2. Germline CDR1 SGHTA, CDR2 FQGTGA. This CDR3 contains 14 residues. The junction had 2 bases not matched to a gene; V was cut back by 5 bases and J by 5 bases. CDR3 DNA sequence: TGTGCCAGCAGCCTGGGACTAGCGGGAGATACGCAGTATTTT. Translating it yields CASSLGLAGDTQYF.

This chain joins TRBV4-3 and TRBJ1-2; 7 bases are a match to TRBD1. The CDR3 is 13 amino acids. The junction had 2 bases not matched to a gene; V was cut back by 4 bases and J by 3 bases. CDR1 and CDR2 (germline): LGHNA, YSLEER. The CDR3: CASSPGQDYGYTF. The CDR3 region has the DNA TGCGCCAGCAGCCCCGGACAGGACTATGGCTACACCTTC.

The chain uses TRBV9 and TRBJ1-1, with TRBD1 matching over 7 bases. CDR1 and CDR2 from the germline V gene are SGDLS and YYNGEE. V gave up 4 bases and J gave up 4 bases; unmatched junction bases: 7. The CDR3 consists of 14 residues. CDR3 nucleotide sequence: TGTGCCAGCAGCCCTCGACAGGGAGGCACTGAAGCTTTCTTT. Its protein is CASSPRQGGTEAFF. Full variable domain (rest looked up from reference TRBV9 and TRBJ1-1): DSGVTQTPKHLITATGQRVTLRCSPRSGDLSVYWYQQSLDQGLQFLIQYYNGEERAKGNILERFSAQQFPDLHSELNLSSLELGDSALYFCASSPRQGGTEAFFGQGTRLTVV.

In DNA form, the CDR3 reads TGTGCCACTAAGGAGGGGACAGGGACCCACGAGCAGTACTTC. Amino acids: CATKEGTGTHEQYF. The V gene is TRBV19, the J gene TRBJ2-7; 9 bases match TRBD1. V gave up 10 bases and J gave up 5 bases; unmatched junction bases: 12. CDR3 length: 14 residues. Germline CDR1 reads LNHDA; CDR2 reads SQIVND (reference sequence).

This chain links TRBV5-6 with TRBJ2-1; D possibly corresponds to TRBD2 (6 bases). The CDR3 extends over 14 amino acids. Germline loops: CDR1 SGHDT, CDR2 YYEEEE. The V end was cut by 5 bases, the J end by 0 bases, with 9 bases between. Here the CDR3 reads CASRKGGSYNEQFF. For the CDR3, the DNA is TGTGCCAGCAGAAAGGGAGGCTCCTACAATGAGCAGTTCTTC.

The gene calls are TRBV6-5 and TRBJ2-3; D is perhaps TRBD1 (6 bases). The CDR3 loop spans 13 amino acids. The germline gives CDR1 MNHEY, CDR2 SVGAGI. V was trimmed by 2 bases and J by 4 bases, leaving 7 bases between them. The DNA of the CDR3 is TGTGCCAGCAGTTACGAGGGGGCAGATACGCAGTATTTT. Residues: CASSYEGADTQYF.

The chain is built from TRBV5-6 and TRBJ1-3, with 10 bases aligning to TRBD1. This CDR3 spans 14 amino acids. Germline values: CDR1 SGHDT, CDR2 YYEEEE. J gave up 8 bases and V 5 bases, and 7 bases lay outside the gene matches. In nucleotides, the CDR3 is TGTGCCAGCAGTTGGACAGGGGGTGTTGACACCATATATTTT. Its protein is CASSWTGGVDTIYF.

The chain employs TRBV2 and TRBJ1-1; no reliable D call. The V and J ends lost 7 bases and 4 bases respectively, with 19 bases between them. Per germline, CDR1 SNHLY and CDR2 FYNNEI. The CDR3 runs 15 residues. This CDR3 reads CASTTEWRWSTEAFF. CDR3 nucleotides: TGTGCCAGCACAACAGAATGGAGGTGGAGCACTGAAGCTTTCTTT.

This chain uses TRBV18 with TRBJ1-1; TRBD1 matches 9 bases. Trimming took 6 bases from V and 6 from J; bases not matched to a gene: 2. The length of the CDR3 is 12 residues. Germline V gene data show CDR1 as KGHSH and CDR2 as LQKENI. DNA for the CDR3: TGTGCCAGCTCTCGGGACAGGGCTGAAGCTTTCTTT. Translating it yields CASSRDRAEAFF. Full variable domain (remainder filled in from reference TRBV18 and TRBJ1-1): NAGVMQNPRHLVRRRGQEARLRCSPMKGHSHVYWYRQLPEEGLKFMVYLQKENIIDESGMPKERFSAEFPKEGPSILRIQQVVRGDSAAYFCASSRDRAEAFFGQGTRLTVV.

V usage is TRBV7-3 and J usage is TRBJ2-2, with 9 bases that match TRBD1. Trimming at V came to 1 base and at J to 6 bases, leaving 6 bases not matched to a gene. The germline gives CDR1 SGHTA, CDR2 FQGTGA. The CDR3 has 16 residues. CDR3 nucleotide sequence: TGTGCCAGCAGCTTAATGGGGACAGGGTGGGCCGGGGAGCTGTTTTTT. Its translation is CASSLMGTGWAGELFF.

This clone turned up a few times. This chain uses TRBV5-1 with TRBJ1-2; possibly TRBD1 for D (5 bases). V was trimmed by 2 bases and J by 6 bases, leaving 11 bases between them. This CDR3 spans 13 amino acids. Germline assignment: CDR1 SGHRS and CDR2 YFSETQ. In DNA, the CDR3 is TGCGCCAGCAGCTTCGGCAGGGCTGATGGCTACACCTTC. As protein: CASSFGRADGYTF.

The chain couples TRBV28 to TRBJ1-1; 7 bases fit TRBD1. CDR1 and CDR2 (germline): MDHEN, SYDVKM. V shed 8 bases and J 1 base; nucleotides not matched to a gene: 7. The CDR3 covers 14 residues. In nucleotides, the CDR3 is TGTGCCAGCGAGGCAGGGGGTTGGAACACTGAAGCTTTCTTT. It yields the protein CASEAGGWNTEAFF. Full variable domain (remainder filled in from reference TRBV28 and TRBJ1-1): DVKVTQSSRYLVKRTGEKVFLECVQDMDHENMFWYRQDPGLGLRLIYFSYDVKMKEKGDIPEGYSVSREKKERFSLILESASTNQTSMYLCASEAGGWNTEAFFGQGTRLTVV.

The CDR3 region is CASDRVGNTIYF. As DNA, the CDR3 is TGTGCCAGCGACAGGGTTGGGAACACCATATATTTT. This chain connects TRBV6-1 to TRBJ1-3; 7 positions match TRBD1. The junction had 5 bases not matched to a gene; V was cut back by 8 bases and J by 7 bases. The length of the CDR3 is 12 residues. CDR1 and CDR2 from the germline V gene are MNHNS and SASEGT.

The gene calls are TRBV6-6 and TRBJ1-5; tentative D call: TRBD1 (5 bases). This CDR3 region has 10 residues. Germline loops: CDR1 MNHNY, CDR2 SVGAGI (reference sequence). V dropped 6 bases and J dropped 11 bases, with 8 bases sitting between them. The CDR3 region has the DNA TGTGCCAGCAGCGGGGGGGCCCAGCATTTT. Encoded protein: CASSGGAQHF.

The V call is TRBV19, the J call TRBJ1-4; perhaps TRBD1 as D (6 bases). Germline V gives CDR1 LNHDA, CDR2 SQIVND (reference sequence). There are 14 residues in the CDR3. Trimming pared 6 bases from V and 2 bases from J, leaving 10 bases between. CDR3 region: CASRHRGTNEKLFF. CDR3 DNA sequence: TGTGCCAGTAGGCATAGGGGGACTAATGAAAAACTGTTTTTT. The complete variable domain, with remaining parts taken from reference TRBV19 and TRBJ1-4, reads DGGITQSPKYLFRKEGQNVTLSCEQNLNHDAMYWYRQDPGQGLRLIYYSQIVNDFQKGDIAEGYSVSREKKESFPLTVTSAQKNPTAFYLCASRHRGTNEKLFFGSGTQLSVL.

The V gene is TRBV6-6, the J gene TRBJ1-5; 7 bases align to TRBD1. The CDR3 is made up of 13 amino acids. CDR1 is MNHNY and CDR2 is SVGAGI in the germline V gene (reference sequence). The V and J ends lost 4 bases and 11 bases, in that order; junction bases with no gene match: 8. The CDR3 loop is CASSFTGARAQHF. The CDR3 coding sequence is TGTGCCAGCAGTTTCACAGGGGCAAGGGCCCAGCATTTT.

V is TRBV6-4 and J is TRBJ1-5; 10 bases agree with TRBD1. The CDR3 length is 19 residues. V was pared by 0 bases and J by 2 bases, with 10 bases of the junction left unmatched. Germline lookup yields CDR1 MRHNA and CDR2 SNTAGT. CDR3: CASSDSRTGGRKGNQPQHF. The CDR3 DNA is TGTGCCAGCAGTGACTCGAGGACAGGGGGGAGGAAGGGCAATCAGCCCCAGCATTTT.

This chain uses TRBV5-4 with TRBJ2-7; TRBD1 matches at 9 bases. Germline V gene sequence: CDR1 SGHNT, CDR2 YYREEE (reference sequence). The CDR3 is 15 residues long. Unmatched junction bases numbered 7, after V lost 1 base and J lost 5 bases. The CDR3 DNA follows: TGTGCCAGCAGCTTGCCCTGGACAGGGGACCACGAGCAGTACTTC. This gives the protein CASSLPWTGDHEQYF. The variable domain in full, with the rest retrieved from reference TRBV5-4 and TRBJ2-7, is ETGVTQSPTHLIKTRGQQVTLRCSSQSGHNTVSWYQQALGQGPQFIFQYYREEENGRGNFPPRFSGLQFPNYSSELNVNALELDDSALYLCASSLPWTGDHEQYFGPGTRLTVT.

V usage is TRBV7-8 and J usage is TRBJ2-3; TRBD2 agrees at 9 bases. The length of the CDR3 is 17 residues. Trimming at V came to 1 base and at J to 0 bases, leaving 5 bases not matched to a gene. The germline CDR1 and CDR2 sequences are SGHVS and FQNEAQ. CDR3 coding DNA: TGTGCCAGCAGCTTAGGGGTGCTAGCGGGGAGCACAGATACGCAGTATTTT. This gives the protein CASSLGVLAGSTDTQYF.

This rearrangement joins TRBV19 to TRBJ2-5; 7 nucleotides line up with TRBD1. The CDR3 loop spans 16 amino acids. V trimming: 7 bases; J trimming: 5 bases; junction bases outside the gene matches: 16. Germline-derived CDR1 and CDR2 are LNHDA and SQIVND (reference sequence). The CDR3 is CASTEGARGPGETQYF. The CDR3 DNA reads TGTGCCAGTACTGAGGGGGCGAGAGGCCCAGGGGAGACCCAGTACTTC.

This chain connects TRBV7-2 to TRBJ2-5; possibly TRBD1 for D (5 bases). There are 14 residues in the CDR3. The V end was cut by 7 bases, the J end by 1 base, with 13 bases between. Germline V gene lookup returns CDR1 SGHTA and CDR2 FQGNSA. CDR3 residues: CASTTYRSQETQYF. The CDR3 nucleotides read TGTGCCAGCACCACATACAGGTCCCAAGAGACCCAGTACTTC.

The chain links TRBV19 to TRBJ1-5, with 11 bases lining up with TRBD1. The germline V gene encodes CDR1 LNHDA and CDR2 SQIVND (reference sequence). The CDR3 totals 15 residues. J lost 6 bases, V lost 5 bases, and 6 bases had no gene match. The CDR3 reads CASSDGQGAVQPQHF. Here the CDR3 DNA reads TGTGCCAGTAGTGACGGACAGGGGGCGGTTCAGCCCCAGCATTTT.

This chain connects TRBV7-9 to TRBJ2-1, with D possibly TRBD2 on 6 matching bases. V lost 3 bases and J 9 bases, leaving 9 bases between the germline ends. The CDR3 has 12 amino acids. CDR1 SEHNR and CDR2 FQNEAQ come from the germline V gene (reference sequence). CDR3 sequence (DNA): TGTGCCAGCAGCTTCGGAGGGCGTGAGCAGTTCTTC. Translation: CASSFGGREQFF.

The gene calls are TRBV28 and TRBJ1-5; D not resolved. Germline V gene data show CDR1 as MDHEN and CDR2 as SYDVKM. The length of the CDR3 is 14 residues. V was pared by 6 bases and J by 3 bases, with 12 bases between. As DNA, the CDR3 is TGTGCCAGCAGCCATCAGGATTACAATCAGCCCCAGCATTTT. Protein: CASSHQDYNQPQHF.

About this clone itself: At one end, the junction sequence differs from germline, possibly due to a read error. The V call is TRBV7-7, the J call TRBJ2-6; possible D gene TRBD1, 5 bases. Germline V CDR1 and CDR2: SSHAT, FNYEAQ (reference sequence). This CDR3 has 15 amino acids. The CDR3 DNA reads TGTGCTAGCAGCCCCAGGGACTCTGGGGCCAACGTCCTGACTTTC. Protein sequence: CASSPRDSGANVLTF.

The rearrangement links TRBV7-2 to TRBJ2-1, with TRBD2 identical over 11 bases. Trimming at V came to 5 bases and at J to 8 bases, leaving 5 bases not matched to a gene. The CDR3 has 14 amino acids. In germline, CDR1 is SGHTA, CDR2 FQGNSA. The CDR3 nucleotides read TGTGCCAGCAGCCCGGGACTAGCGGTGGATGAGCAGTTCTTC. This translates into CASSPGLAVDEQFF.